This T cell receptor beta chain comes out of a study of T-cell memory formation after mild COVID-19. Notes on the study in general: The SARS-CoV-2 specificity of second-wave clones reaching peak at day 37 remained unverified. CD4+ clones that contracted lay mainly in CM and EM; CD8+ ones lay in EMRA.

MiXCR was run by TCRdb on the 5' RACE reads, yielding one entry per CDR3 protein. This table has hundreds of thousands of distinct CDR3 sequences, 25% to 30% appearing once. Comments on this clonotype: Its matching antigen is unknown.

Germline CDR1 and CDR2: KGHSH and LQKENI. V shed 3 bases and J shed 5 bases, with 10 bases lying between them. The CDR3 is 13 amino acids. Sequencing was done on a sample of PBMCs or a T cell subset sorted from them (not recorded which). The origin of this receptor is an adult woman who had mild COVID-19 (a few samples of this study predate the infection). Cell type and time point are not known. The chain combines TRBV18 with TRBJ2-5, with D perhaps given as TRBD1 or TRBD2 (5 bases each). In DNA, the CDR3 is TGTGCCAGCTCACCTACCGAGGGGGAGACCCAGTACTTC. Translating it yields CASSPTEGETQYF.